This is a list of T cell receptor beta chains from one sample in a study of T cells in Graves' hyperthyroidism and ophthalmopathy. MiXCR, run by TCRdb on the multiplex PCR reads, gives a single entry per CDR3 protein. The sample holds about 530,000 distinct CDR3 sequences, approximately 17% seen once. Sequenced sample: blood. All receptors come from a woman aged 18-29 years with Graves' ophthalmopathy. CDR3s leave out the opening cysteine and the closing phenylalanine or tryptophan. Where a row states a size, it is once, few, many or the class of an expanded clone; other rows omit it.

12,few,TRBJ1-6,TRBV28,ASSSWNSGSPLH
10,NA,TRBJ2-5,TRBV7-3,ASSGQEETQY
14,many,TRBJ2-3,TRBV7-8,ASSFALAGFTDTQY
12,NA,TRBJ2-1,TRBV24-1,ATSNSPVSNEQF
12,NA,TRBJ2-5,TRBV10-3,AISELWGGETQY
13,few,TRBJ2-7,TRBV19,ASSPTFYSPYEQY
18,NA,TRBJ2-2,TRBV28,ASRMGTAGLLTLVTGELF
13,many,TRBJ1-2,TRBV6-1,ASKIRNRDFYGYT
10,many,TRBJ2-5,TRBV28,ASSLEAETQY
14,many,TRBJ1-1,TRBV12-3/TRBV12-4,ASSQTGDLMNTEAF
12,many,TRBJ1-5,TRBV5-1,ASSLGYGNQPQH
13,many,TRBJ1-1,TRBV20-1,SATGTGALNTEAF
13,NA,TRBJ1-2,TRBV4-1,ASSPGQGAVYGYT
16,many,TRBJ2-2,TRBV6-5,ASSYSNPQGTHTGELF
13,many,TRBJ1-2,TRBV18,ASSSRQGASHGYT
15,few,TRBJ1-4,TRBV3-1,ASSQARTGGRTEKLF
13,NA,TRBJ1-4,TRBV27,ASSLKGQGNEKLF
9,many,TRBJ2-7,TRBV2,ASGPSYEQY
13,NA,TRBJ1-6,TRBV9,ASSVEGTVTSPLH
12,many,TRBJ2-7,TRBV12-3/TRBV12-4,ASGLRGGVGEQY
11,many,TRBJ2-1,TRBV30,AWRRGAGNEQF
12,many,TRBJ1-6,TRBV28,ASSSTAYQSPLH
19,few,TRBJ2-1,TRBV5-1,ASSWRTSGRLMKSSYNEQF
10,NA,TRBJ1-1,TRBV19,ASAAMNTEAF
12,NA,TRBJ1-1,TRBV24-1,ATSGSTDSSEAF
12,NA,TRBJ1-5,TRBV10-3,AISDEGTNQPQH
13,few,TRBJ2-7,TRBV18,ASSPRDRSTYEQY
11,NA,TRBJ1-5,TRBV27,ASRERPRQPQH
12,few,TRBJ1-2,TRBV19,ASSVNSWDYGYT
12,NA,TRBJ2-3,TRBV4-1,ASSLLQTADTQY
14,many,TRBJ2-3,TRBV28,ASSLSGRSITDTQY
11,many,TRBJ1-1,TRBV28,ASSLDGLTEAF
15,few,TRBJ1-5,TRBV7-8,ASSRGQGVGARQPQH
16,NA,TRBJ2-3,TRBV7-6,ASGPLAGGPGPTDTQY
14,NA,TRBJ2-7,TRBV7-9,ASSFFPGQEYYEQY
17,many,TRBJ2-1,TRBV28,ASSGMPAGGGSSYNEQF
10,few,TRBJ1-4,TRBV25-1,ASRQGREKLF
10,NA,TRBJ1-2,TRBV13,ASSRPPYGYT
16,NA,TRBJ2-1,TRBV20-1,SATITPGLAGYNNEQF
12,many,TRBJ2-1,TRBV2,ASKTGVSYNEQF